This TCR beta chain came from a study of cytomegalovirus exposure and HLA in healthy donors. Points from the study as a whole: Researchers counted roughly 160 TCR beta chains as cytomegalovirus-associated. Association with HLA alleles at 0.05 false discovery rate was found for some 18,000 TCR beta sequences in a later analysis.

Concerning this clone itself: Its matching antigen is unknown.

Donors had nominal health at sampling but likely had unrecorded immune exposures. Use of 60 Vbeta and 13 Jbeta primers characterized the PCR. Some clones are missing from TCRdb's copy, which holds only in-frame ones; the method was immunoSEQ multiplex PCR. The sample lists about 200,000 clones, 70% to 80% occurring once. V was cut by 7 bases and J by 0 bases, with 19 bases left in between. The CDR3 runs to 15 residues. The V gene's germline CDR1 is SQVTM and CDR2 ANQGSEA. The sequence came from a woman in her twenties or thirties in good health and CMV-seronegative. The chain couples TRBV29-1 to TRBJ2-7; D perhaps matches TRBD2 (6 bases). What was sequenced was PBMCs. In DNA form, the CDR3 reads TGCAGCGGTGTAGGAGGGGAACTTCACTCCTACGAGCAGTACTTC. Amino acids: CSGVGGELHSYEQYF.